Each of the 8 T cell receptor beta chains below was sequenced from the same sample in a study of control samples from healthy donors and cancer patients. Sequencing used immunoSEQ multiplex PCR; TCRdb keeps in-frame clones, though not all of them. The table has some 120,000 clones, around nine tenths seen once; the top ten hold more than 2.5%. The material sequenced was blood. These TCRs come from a man over 45 in good health.

The V and J genes are TRBV19 and TRBJ2-1, with 7 nucleotides matching TRBD1. CDR1 is LNHDA, CDR2 SQIVND, per germline (reference sequence). This CDR3 is 14 amino acids long. With V trimmed by 7 bases and J by 0 bases, 3 bases remained unmatched. The CDR3 DNA follows: TGTGCCAGTACACAGGGGTCCTCCTACAATGAGCAGTTCTTC. Its protein is CASTQGSSYNEQFF.

This clone was detected only once. The chain carries TRBV5-1 and TRBJ2-3, with no clear D. This CDR3 region has 15 residues. CDR1 is SGHRS, CDR2 YFSETQ, per germline. V gave up 0 bases and J gave up 4 bases, with 12 bases separating them. Here the CDR3 DNA reads TGCGCCAGCAGCTTGGGGGTATCAGCGCCAGATACGCAGTATTTT. Protein product: CASSLGVSAPDTQYF. Full variable domain (remainder filled in from reference TRBV5-1 and TRBJ2-3): KAGVTQTPRYLIKTRGQQVTLSCSPISGHRSVSWYQQTPGQGLQFLFEYFSETQRNKGNFPGRFSGRQFSNSRSEMNVSTLELGDSALYLCASSLGVSAPDTQYFGPGTRLTVL.

This chain uses TRBV10-2 with TRBJ2-5; D might be TRBD2 (5 bases). The CDR3 loop spans 13 amino acids. Germline lookup yields CDR1 WSHSY and CDR2 SAAADI. V lost 5 bases and J lost 7, with 14 bases in between. DNA of the CDR3: TGCGCCAGCAGTCAGACTACCTCGGGGACCCAGTACTTC. Its protein is CASSQTTSGTQYF.

The rearrangement uses TRBV5-1 and TRBJ1-6, with D perhaps TRBD1 (5 bases). The ends were cut back, 1 base at V and 0 bases at J, with 17 bases in the middle. Germline V lookup: CDR1 SGHRS, CDR2 YFSETQ. This CDR3 has 19 amino acids. The CDR3 region is CASSLWGLEDSSYNSPLHF. CDR3 nucleotides: TGCGCCAGCAGCTTGTGGGGCCTGGAGGATAGCTCCTATAATTCACCCCTCCACTTT.

The chain employs TRBV7-9 and TRBJ1-1, with D possibly matching TRBD1 (5 bases). The CDR3 is 19 residues long. V dropped 4 bases and J dropped 0 bases, with 24 bases sitting between them. Germline CDR1 reads SEHNR; CDR2 reads FQNEAQ (reference sequence). CDR3 sequence reads: CASSSPGRAPNLLNTEAFF. As DNA, the CDR3 is TGTGCCAGCAGCTCTCCGGGACGCGCGCCGAACCTATTGAACACTGAAGCTTTCTTT.

The V gene is TRBV2, the J gene TRBJ1-4; no definite D call. Deletions cut 8 bases from V and 0 bases from J, with 13 bases between. The length of the CDR3 is 15 residues. Per the germline V gene, CDR1 is SNHLY and CDR2 is FYNNEI. The CDR3 DNA reads TGTGCCAGCTATTATACCAATGCAACTAATGAAAAACTGTTTTTT. This gives the protein CASYYTNATNEKLFF.

This clone has a handful of counts. The chain links TRBV6-5 to TRBJ1-2; 9 nucleotides line up with TRBD1. Looked up from germline, CDR1 is MNHEY and CDR2 is SVGAGI. The V segment lost 7 bases and the J segment 4 bases; nucleotides outside the gene matches: 10. This CDR3 is 15 amino acids long. CDR3 bases: TGTGCCAGCACACTACAGGGGGCGAATTTCTATGGCTACACCTTC. Translation: CASTLQGANFYGYTF.

The chain is built from TRBV9 and TRBJ1-2; 7 bases align to TRBD1. The CDR3 sequence is 15 residues long. Germline lookup yields CDR1 SGDLS and CDR2 YYNGEE. Trimming removed 4 bases from V and 5 bases from J; junction bases left unmatched: 11. CDR3 amino acids: CASSLGTEYSYGYTF. CDR3 bases: TGTGCCAGCAGCCTCGGGACAGAATATTCATATGGCTACACCTTC.